Shown below are 2 T cell receptor beta chains from a single sample sequenced in a study of cytomegalovirus exposure and HLA in healthy donors. This PCR relied on a set of 60 Vbeta primers and 13 Jbeta primers. Clones were read by immunoSEQ multiplex PCR, and TCRdb kept only the in-frame ones, dropping some. Of fewer than 150,000 clones listed, roughly four fifths are singletons. Sequencing used PBMCs. The receptors shown here come from a woman in her fifties or sixties in good health and CMV-seronegative.

This clone was detected once. In DNA, the CDR3 is TGCGCCAGCAGCTTGGGGGGGGGCGGGAACAATCAGCCCCAGCATTTT. This translates into CASSLGGGGNNQPQHF. The chain links TRBV5-1 to TRBJ1-5; possible D gene TRBD1, 6 bases. CDR1 and CDR2 (germline): SGHRS, YFSETQ. This CDR3 has 16 amino acids. V was clipped by 0 bases and J by 3 bases, with 13 bases between them.

This chain links TRBV6-1 with TRBJ1-1; 10 bases agree with TRBD1. V dropped 7 bases and J dropped 0; count of bases not matched to a gene: 5. The CDR3 sequence is 15 residues long. Germline V gene data show CDR1 as MNHNS and CDR2 as SASEGT. The CDR3 region is CASIGTGDMNTEAFF. The CDR3 DNA reads as TGTGCCAGCATTGGGACAGGGGACATGAACACTGAAGCTTTCTTT.